This T cell receptor (beta chain) emerged from a study of T cell responses to AZD1222 COVID-19 vaccine. Findings and limits, study-wide: Only after the peak T cell response were repertoires sampled.

There are 15 residues in the CDR3. CDR1 and CDR2 (germline): MNHEY, SMNVEV (reference sequence). V shed 4 bases and J 4 bases; nucleotides not matched to a gene: 5. TCRdb's copy holds only in-frame clones and misses some; the assay was immunoSEQ multiplex PCR. The sample carries 95,000 to 100,000 clones, roughly nine tenths recorded once. This clone was observed once. Antigen: not known. The receptor comes from an adult in good health. This chain links TRBV27 with TRBJ2-7, with 12 bases fitting TRBD2. Sequencing was performed on peripheral blood, taken on day 0 of AZD1222 vaccination. CDR3 sequence: CASSSSGGAGYEQYF. CDR3 in DNA: TGTGCCAGCAGTTCTAGCGGGGGGGCCGGTTACGAGCAGTACTTC.